The 30 T cell receptor beta chains listed next were all sequenced from one sample in a study of cytomegalovirus exposure and HLA in healthy donors. The study ran its PCR with 60 Vbeta and 13 Jbeta primers. Repertoires were generated with immunoSEQ multiplex PCR, while TCRdb's copy carries only in-frame clones and drops some. There are 85,000 to 120,000 clones in the sample; around three quarters occur only once, and under 6.5% lies in the top ten. Material for sequencing was PBMCs. Receptors originate from a woman in her 50s in good health and CMV-seropositive.

Details on this clone: Other DNA sequences in the same sample also yield this CDR3. The chain links TRBV5-6 to TRBJ1-2; D unclear. Trimming removed 2 bases from V and 0 bases from J, with 8 bases in between. The CDR3 has 14 amino acids. Germline CDR1 is SGHDT and CDR2 is YYEEEE. CDR3 sequence: CASSFTSANYGYTF. Written as DNA, the CDR3 is TGTGCCAGCAGCTTTACATCCGCTAACTATGGCTACACCTTC. Drawing the rest from reference TRBV5-6 and TRBJ1-2, the complete variable domain is DAGVTQSPTHLIKTRGQQVTLRCSPKSGHDTVSWYQQALGQGPQFIFQYYEEEERQRGNFPDRFSGHQFPNYSSELNVNALLLGDSALYLCASSFTSANYGYTFGSGTRLTVV.

This chain connects TRBV7-3 to TRBJ2-2; 8 bases fit TRBD1. After removal of 5 bases from V and 4 bases from J, the junction contained 12 bases not matched to a gene. The CDR3 covers 17 residues. Germline lookup yields CDR1 SGHTA and CDR2 FQGTGA. CDR3 bases: TGTGCCAGCAGCACCTCCGGGACAGGAATGGGCACCGGGGAGCTGTTTTTT. Amino acids: CASSTSGTGMGTGELFF.

V and J are TRBV6-5 and TRBJ1-2; TRBD1 might be the D (6 bases). The length of the CDR3 is 14 residues. V lost 5 bases, J lost 4 bases, and 14 bases lay in between. Germline CDR1 reads MNHEY; CDR2 reads SVGAGI. CDR3: CASSEQGRGYGYTF. The DNA of the CDR3 is TGTGCCAGCAGTGAACAGGGTAGGGGCTATGGCTACACCTTC.

The V and J genes are TRBV7-3 and TRBJ2-1; 8 nucleotides line up with TRBD2. Germline V gene lookup returns CDR1 SGHTA and CDR2 FQGTGA. CDR3 length: 15 amino acids. With 5 bases clipped from V and 4 bases from J, the junction kept 7 bases outside the gene matches. CDR3 loop: CASSPRSGGYNEQFF. The DNA of the CDR3 is TGTGCCAGCAGCCCACGCAGCGGGGGATACAATGAGCAGTTCTTC. The full variable domain, its missing parts supplied by reference TRBV7-3 and TRBJ2-1, is GAGVSQTPSNKVTEKGKYVELRCDPISGHTALYWYRQSLGQGPEFLIYFQGTGAADDSGLPNDRFFAVRPEGSVSTLKIQRTERGDSAVYLCASSPRSGGYNEQFFGPGTRLTVL.

In DNA, the CDR3 is TGTGCCAGCAGTTTTGGCAGATGGGGCAGCGAAAAACTGTTTTTT. Translating it yields CASSFGRWGSEKLFF. The genes are TRBV28 and TRBJ1-4; a weak D match, TRBD1 (5 bases). The germline V gene encodes CDR1 MDHEN and CDR2 SYDVKM. The CDR3 runs to 15 residues. V gave up 3 bases and J gave up 8 bases, with 16 bases separating them.

This rearrangement joins TRBV4-2 to TRBJ1-5; a possible D gene is TRBD1 (6 bases). The CDR3 extends over 16 amino acids. V was pared by 0 bases and J by 6 bases, with 15 bases between. Germline assignment: CDR1 LGHNA and CDR2 YNFKEQ. The CDR3 region has the DNA TGTGCCAGCAGCCAAGATTGGGGCGAAGGGGGTCAGCCCCAGCATTTT. This gives the protein CASSQDWGEGGQPQHF.

The chain combines TRBV5-5 with TRBJ2-1, with 10 nucleotides matching TRBD1. Germline V CDR1 and CDR2: SGHKS, YYEKEE (reference sequence). The CDR3 has 14 residues. V trimming: 2 bases; J trimming: 6 bases; junction bases outside the gene matches: 2. The CDR3 sequence: CASSFGTGVNEQFF. CDR3 in DNA: TGTGCCAGCAGCTTTGGGACAGGGGTCAATGAGCAGTTCTTC. The variable domain in full, completed from reference TRBV5-5 and TRBJ2-1, reads DAGVTQSPTHLIKTRGQQVTLRCSPISGHKSVSWYQQVLGQGPQFIFQYYEKEERGRGNFPDRFSARQFPNYSSELNVNALLLGDSALYLCASSFGTGVNEQFFGPGTRLTVL.

The gene calls are TRBV9 and TRBJ2-1; the match to TRBD2 covers 9 bases. The germline V gene encodes CDR1 SGDLS and CDR2 YYNGEE. Trimming took 0 bases from V and 9 from J; bases not matched to a gene: 13. There are 17 residues in the CDR3. The CDR3 sequence: CASSVEGAGGVLGEQFF. The CDR3 nucleotides are TGTGCCAGCAGCGTAGAAGGAGCGGGGGGCGTCTTGGGTGAGCAGTTCTTC.

The V and J genes are TRBV6-5 and TRBJ2-6, with 7 positions matching TRBD1. The length of the CDR3 is 15 residues. J was trimmed by 5 bases and V by 6 bases; bases with no gene match: 7. Germline V gene sequence: CDR1 MNHEY, CDR2 SVGAGI. CDR3 nucleotides: TGTGCCAGCAGGAAAGAGGGGGCCTGGGCCAACGTCCTGACTTTC. Translated, it gives CASRKEGAWANVLTF.

The sample holds one count of this clone. The CDR3 loop is CASSWRVRTPLHYEQYF. Written as DNA, the CDR3 is TGTGCCAGCAGCTGGAGGGTCCGGACACCGCTACACTACGAGCAGTACTTC. The chain is built from TRBV5-6 and TRBJ2-5; a weak D match, TRBD2 (6 bases). The J call is in doubt because the DNA end fits TRBJ2-7 better. CDR1 SGHDT and CDR2 YYEEEE come from the germline V gene. This CDR3 contains 17 residues.

For the CDR3, the DNA is TGTGCCAGCAGCCCAACAGGGACAGGAAACACCATATATTTT. This codes for CASSPTGTGNTIYF. The V gene is TRBV9, the J gene TRBJ1-3; a possible D gene is TRBD1 (6 bases). This CDR3 spans 14 amino acids. Trimming left V 4 bases short and J 4 bases short, with 12 bases between. Germline V gives CDR1 SGDLS, CDR2 YYNGEE.

In DNA, the CDR3 is TGTGCCAGCAGTGGACAGCTACAAGAGACCCAGTACTTC. This gives the protein CASSGQLQETQYF. The rearrangement links TRBV27 to TRBJ2-5; possibly TRBD1 for D (6 bases). Trimming took off 5 bases at V and 2 bases at J, with 9 bases between the two ends. CDR1 is MNHEY, CDR2 SMNVEV, per germline (reference sequence). CDR3 length: 13 amino acids.

The V gene is TRBV4-2, the J gene TRBJ1-4; 7 nucleotides agree with TRBD1. Trimming cost V 1 base and J 4 bases; bases outside gene matches: 6. CDR3 length equals 16 residues. CDR1 is LGHNA, CDR2 YNFKEQ, per germline. CDR3 in DNA: TGTGCCAGCAGCCAAGGGGCCGGGACAGTTAATGAAAAACTGTTTTTT. This translates into CASSQGAGTVNEKLFF.

V is TRBV4-1 and J is TRBJ2-2; 9 nucleotides line up with TRBD1. Germline-derived CDR1 and CDR2 are MGHRA and YSYEKL. V lost 4 bases and J lost 6; bases outside the gene matches: 12. The CDR3 runs to 17 residues. Here the CDR3 DNA reads TGCGCCAGCAGCCGCCAACTGGGACAGGGAGCTGCCGGGGAGCTGTTTTTT. Translation: CASSRQLGQGAAGELFF.

V and J are TRBV6-5 and TRBJ1-2; 10 nucleotides line up with TRBD1. Germline V lookup: CDR1 MNHEY, CDR2 SVGAGI. Trimming took 9 bases from V and 6 from J; bases not matched to a gene: 4. The CDR3 is 12 amino acids. The CDR3 region has the DNA TGTGCCAGTCAGGGGACAGGGGATGGCTACACCTTC. This sequence encodes CASQGTGDGYTF.

This chain links TRBV5-5 with TRBJ2-5; 7 nucleotides line up with TRBD1. The junction had 5 bases not matched to a gene; V was cut back by 7 bases and J by 2 bases. This CDR3 spans 13 amino acids. In germline, CDR1 is SGHKS, CDR2 YYEKEE (reference sequence). The CDR3 region is CASGRTGQETQYF. The DNA of the CDR3 is TGTGCCAGCGGCAGGACAGGACAAGAGACCCAGTACTTC.

The chain carries TRBV5-1 and TRBJ2-2, with a tentative D call TRBD2 (6 bases). V was trimmed by 4 bases and J by 5 bases, leaving 12 bases between them. The CDR3 totals 14 residues. Germline CDR1 reads SGHRS; CDR2 reads YFSETQ. In DNA form, the CDR3 reads TGCGCCAGCAGCCCCACGGGGGAAACCGGGGAGCTGTTTTTT. This encodes CASSPTGETGELFF.

This clone occurred a few times. This chain links TRBV7-8 with TRBJ1-2; TRBD1 matches at 8 bases. Trimming at V came to 3 bases and at J to 2 bases, leaving 5 bases not matched to a gene. The CDR3 covers 15 residues. Germline assignment: CDR1 SGHVS and CDR2 FQNEAQ. Here the CDR3 DNA reads TGTGCCAGCAGCTTGGACGACAGGGGCAACTATGGCTACACCTTC. Its translation: CASSLDDRGNYGYTF.

This clone was observed a few times. This chain joins TRBV4-2 and TRBJ1-2, with TRBD1 matching over 10 bases. Germline trimming cut 4 bases from V and 6 bases from J; bases unmatched to any gene: 5. The germline CDR1 and CDR2 sequences are LGHNA and YNFKEQ. The CDR3 has 14 residues. The CDR3 region has the DNA TGTGCCAGCAGCCGAGACAGGGGGCTGAATGGCTACACCTTC. Translating gives CASSRDRGLNGYTF.

CDR3 DNA: TGTGCCATCAGGACAGGGTACGGGGGCTCTCACGAGCAGTACTTC. This gives the protein CAIRTGYGGSHEQYF. The chain carries TRBV10-3 and TRBJ2-7; D perhaps matches TRBD1 (7 bases). The CDR3 covers 15 residues. Trimming removed 6 bases at V and 5 bases at J, with 20 bases between. The germline gives CDR1 ENHRY, CDR2 SYGVKD.

This chain connects TRBV19 to TRBJ2-3; D gene uncertain. Trimming took 3 bases from V and 2 from J, leaving 6 bases between them. Germline CDR1 reads LNHDA; CDR2 reads SQIVND (reference sequence). The CDR3 sequence is 13 residues long. The CDR3 nucleotides are TGTGCCAGTAGTATGCGTGACACAGATACGCAGTATTTT. Residues: CASSMRDTDTQYF.

This chain joins TRBV7-9 and TRBJ1-6; 7 positions match TRBD1. The CDR3 is made up of 14 amino acids. With V trimmed by 1 base and J by 6 bases, 0 bases remained unmatched. In germline, CDR1 is SEHNR, CDR2 FQNEAQ (reference sequence). CDR3 amino acids: CASSLDRGNSPLHF. CDR3 nucleotide sequence: TGTGCCAGCAGCTTAGACAGGGGTAATTCACCCCTCCACTTT.

The chain carries TRBV14 and TRBJ2-3; D uncertain. Trimming stripped 7 bases from V and 2 bases from J, with 13 bases between. The CDR3 is made up of 14 amino acids. Germline lookup yields CDR1 SGHDN and CDR2 FVKESK. The CDR3: CASTHSSITDTQYF. DNA of the CDR3: TGTGCCAGCACCCACAGTTCAATCACAGATACGCAGTATTTT. The full variable domain, its missing parts supplied by reference TRBV14 and TRBJ2-3, is EAGVTQFPSHSVIEKGQTVTLRCDPISGHDNLYWYRRVMGKEIKFLLHFVKESKQDESGMPNNRFLAERTGGTYSTLKVQPAELEDSGVYFCASTHSSITDTQYFGPGTRLTVL.

The J gene is TRBJ1-6, the V gene TRBV18; 8 bases are a match to TRBD1. Germline V gene sequence: CDR1 KGHSH, CDR2 LQKENI. The CDR3 runs 15 residues. V shed 1 base, J shed 7 bases, and the junction held 3 bases outside the gene matches. The CDR3 DNA reads as TGTGCCAGCTCACCACGGCAGGGGGCGAATTCACCCCTCCACTTT. It encodes CASSPRQGANSPLHF.

V gene TRBV5-1 combines with J gene TRBJ2-3; 7 bases map to TRBD2. Losses at the gene ends were 2 bases for V and 2 bases for J; bases not matched to a gene: 8. CDR1 and CDR2 (germline): SGHRS, YFSETQ. There are 16 residues in the CDR3. The CDR3 spells CASSLNGGRATDTQYF. The CDR3 nucleotides read TGCGCCAGCAGCTTAAACGGGGGGAGGGCCACAGATACGCAGTATTTT.

V is TRBV19 and J is TRBJ2-5, with TRBD1 matching 8 bases. Germline trimming cut 4 bases from V and 2 bases from J; bases unmatched to any gene: 3. CDR3 size: 14 residues. Germline assignment: CDR1 LNHDA and CDR2 SQIVND (reference sequence). In DNA form, the CDR3 reads TGTGCCAGTAGTAGGACAGGGCCACAAGAGACCCAGTACTTC. Amino acid sequence: CASSRTGPQETQYF.

The V gene is TRBV19, the J gene TRBJ1-1; D might be TRBD1 (5 bases). This CDR3 contains 14 residues. Per germline, CDR1 LNHDA and CDR2 SQIVND (reference sequence). Trimming cost V 4 bases and J 0 bases, with 9 bases left between them. CDR3 residues: CASSTDTVNTEAFF. As DNA, the CDR3 is TGTGCCAGTAGTACGGACACCGTGAACACTGAAGCTTTCTTT.

The chain links TRBV30 to TRBJ1-1; D unclear. Germline values: CDR1 GTSNPN, CDR2 SVGIG (reference sequence). V lost 0 bases, J lost 0 bases, and 5 bases lay in between. The CDR3 covers 13 residues. This CDR3 reads CAWSVQMNTEAFF. CDR3 nucleotides: TGTGCCTGGAGTGTACAGATGAACACTGAAGCTTTCTTT.

The chain has TRBV5-6 and TRBJ2-1, with TRBD1 as a possible D gene (5 bases). V lost 2 bases and J 5 bases, leaving 17 bases between the germline ends. CDR3 length: 16 residues. CDR1 SGHDT and CDR2 YYEEEE come from the germline V gene. The CDR3 loop reads CASSFTVLSGNNEQFF. The CDR3 region has the DNA TGTGCCAGCAGCTTCACAGTGTTATCAGGGAACAATGAGCAGTTCTTC.

The V call is TRBV9, the J call TRBJ1-3; D unclear. Germline V lookup: CDR1 SGDLS, CDR2 YYNGEE. Trimming left V 2 bases short and J 0 bases short, with 15 bases between. The CDR3 runs 17 residues. The CDR3 here is CASSVTPGGRSGNTIYF. The CDR3 DNA is TGTGCCAGCAGCGTTACCCCGGGCGGGCGCTCTGGAAACACCATATATTTT.